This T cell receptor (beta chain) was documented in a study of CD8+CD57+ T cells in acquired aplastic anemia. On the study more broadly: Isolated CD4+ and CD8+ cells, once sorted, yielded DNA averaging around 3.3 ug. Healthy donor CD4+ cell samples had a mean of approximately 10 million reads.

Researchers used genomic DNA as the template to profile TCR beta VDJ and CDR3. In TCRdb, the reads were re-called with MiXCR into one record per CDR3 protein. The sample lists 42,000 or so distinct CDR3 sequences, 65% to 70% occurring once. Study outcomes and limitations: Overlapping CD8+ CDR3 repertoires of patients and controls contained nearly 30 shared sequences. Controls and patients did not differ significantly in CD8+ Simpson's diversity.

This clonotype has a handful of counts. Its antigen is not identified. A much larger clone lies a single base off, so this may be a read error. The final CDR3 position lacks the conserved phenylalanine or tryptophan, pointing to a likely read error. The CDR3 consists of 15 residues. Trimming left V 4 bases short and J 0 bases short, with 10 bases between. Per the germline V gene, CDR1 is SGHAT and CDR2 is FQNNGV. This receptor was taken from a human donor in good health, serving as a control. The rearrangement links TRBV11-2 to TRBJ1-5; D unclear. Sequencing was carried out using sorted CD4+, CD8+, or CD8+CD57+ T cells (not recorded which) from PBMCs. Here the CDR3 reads CASSSDGGSNQPQHS. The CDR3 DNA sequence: TGTGCCAGCAGCTCCGATGGAGGTAGCAATCAGCCCCAGCATTCT.